The 24 T cell receptor beta chains reported below all come from one sample, sequenced in a study of identical twins. TCRdb independently ran MiXCR on the 5' RACE reads; one entry per CDR3 protein. The table shows hundreds of thousands of distinct CDR3 sequences, with around 6% occurring only once. Sequenced sample: naive T cells sorted from blood. These receptors originate from a man younger than 35 in good health.

Ten or more counts support this clonotype. The gene calls are TRBV12-3 or TRBV12-4 and TRBJ1-3, with D hard to call. CDR3 size: 12 residues. The V and J ends lost 0 bases and 7 bases respectively, with 4 bases between them. As DNA, the CDR3 is TGTGCCAGCAGTTTAGCTGAGAACACCATATATTTT. This translates into CASSLAENTIYF.

This chain links TRBV15 with TRBJ1-1; no definite D call. The CDR3 is 14 residues long. The germline V gene has CDR1 LNHNV and CDR2 YYDKDF (reference sequence). The germline V and J ends were trimmed by 1 base and 1 base, with 7 bases remaining between them. The CDR3 DNA sequence: TGTGCCACCAGCAGAGGGGCACCGAACACTGAAGCTTTCTTT. This sequence encodes CATSRGAPNTEAFF. Together with reference TRBV15 and TRBJ1-1, the CDR3 gives the full variable domain: DAMVIQNPRYQVTQFGKPVTLSCSQTLNHNVMYWYQQKSSQAPKLLFHYYDKDFNNEADTPDNFQSRRPNTSFCFLDIRSPGLGDTAMYLCATSRGAPNTEAFFGQGTRLTVV.

A few counts support this clonotype. The chain is built from TRBV5-6 and TRBJ2-7; unclear D gene. V gave up 4 bases and J gave up 5 bases, with 13 bases separating them. The germline CDR1 and CDR2 sequences are SGHDT and YYEEEE. This CDR3 is built from 13 residues. The CDR3 reads CASSGNFADEQYV. In DNA, the CDR3 is TGTGCCAGCAGCGGGAATTTCGCCGACGAGCAGTACGTC.

This clonotype showed up many times. V usage is TRBV6-2 or TRBV6-3 and J usage is TRBJ2-7; 7 nucleotides agree with TRBD2. The germline CDR1 and CDR2 sequences are MNHEY and SVGEGT. The CDR3 is 14 amino acids. Trimming at V came to 5 bases and at J to 3 bases, leaving 7 bases not matched to a gene. In nucleotides, the CDR3 is TGTGCCAGCAGTCATTCTAGCGGTTACTACGAGCAGTACGTC. Protein sequence: CASSHSSGYYEQYV.

This clonotype has just a few counts. The chain employs TRBV15 and TRBJ1-5, with a possible D match to TRBD1 (5 bases). The CDR3 contains 15 residues. V was clipped by 0 bases and J by 6 bases, with 12 bases between them. CDR1 and CDR2 (germline): LNHNV, YYDKDF (reference sequence). The CDR3 loop is CATSRDDSRGQPQHF. The CDR3 DNA is TGTGCCACCAGCAGAGATGACAGTCGGGGTCAGCCCCAGCATTTT.

This clonotype was detected only a few times. The chain carries TRBV20-1 and TRBJ2-3; TRBD2 might be the D (6 bases). This CDR3 has 14 residues. With 5 bases removed from V and 0 bases from J, the gap between germline ends came to 12 bases. CDR1 and CDR2 (germline): DFQATT, SNEGSKA (reference sequence). CDR3 in amino acids: CSACSGPSTDTQYF. Here the CDR3 DNA reads TGCAGTGCTTGTAGCGGCCCTAGCACAGATACGCAGTATTTT.

This clonotype came up many times. The J gene is TRBJ2-7, the V gene TRBV20-1, with TRBD1 matching 9 bases. J was trimmed by 7 bases and V by 5 bases; bases with no gene match: 15. This CDR3 contains 15 residues. Per germline, CDR1 DFQATT and CDR2 SNEGSKA (reference sequence). The CDR3 DNA reads TGCAGTGCTTCCGGGACAGGGCTCACCGCGGGGGAGCAGTACTTC. It specifies CSASGTGLTAGEQYF.

This sequence joins TRBV12-3 or TRBV12-4 and TRBJ2-7, with 7 bases fitting TRBD2. There are 15 residues in the CDR3. With 6 bases clipped from V and 6 bases from J, the junction kept 14 bases outside the gene matches. Here the CDR3 reads CASSPLPGLLTEQYF. CDR3 bases: TGTGCCAGCAGCCCATTACCGGGACTACTAACCGAGCAGTACTTC.

This chain joins TRBV6-2 or TRBV6-3 and TRBJ1-5; 7 bases are a match to TRBD1. CDR1 MNHEY and CDR2 SVGEGT come from the germline V gene. Trimming removed 5 bases from V and 6 bases from J; junction bases left unmatched: 10. This CDR3 has 15 amino acids. Here the CDR3 reads CASSVLGGGSQPQHF. CDR3 DNA sequence: TGTGCCAGCAGTGTGCTAGGGGGCGGAAGTCAGCCCCAGCATTTT.

The chain joins TRBV4-3 to TRBJ1-1, with 9 bases matching TRBD1. Trimming at V came to 5 bases and at J to 2 bases, leaving 12 bases not matched to a gene. Germline CDR1 is LGHNA and CDR2 is YSLEER. The CDR3 has 17 residues. The CDR3 spells CASSDPPRGQGNTEAFF. In DNA form, the CDR3 reads TGCGCCAGCAGCGATCCCCCCCGGGGACAGGGTAACACTGAAGCTTTCTTT.

In DNA, the CDR3 is TGTGCCAGCAGCAAACGACAAGTAAACACCGGGGAGCTGTTTTTT. It yields the protein CASSKRQVNTGELFF. The chain couples TRBV21-1 to TRBJ2-2. TRBV21-1 is deemed a pseudogene. The CDR3 spans 15 residues.

This clonotype was counted ten times or more. The V and J genes are TRBV12-3 or TRBV12-4 and TRBJ2-2, with D maybe TRBD1 (5 bases). V gave up 3 bases and J gave up 1 base, with 18 bases separating them. The CDR3 is 18 amino acids. CDR3 protein: CASSFITGPRENTGELFF. DNA for the CDR3: TGTGCCAGCAGTTTTATAACAGGCCCAAGGGAGAACACCGGGGAGCTGTTTTTT.

This chain uses TRBV5-1 with TRBJ1-1, with D perhaps TRBD1 (5 bases). Germline CDR1 reads SGHRS; CDR2 reads YFSETQ. This CDR3 contains 14 residues. V shed 4 bases and J shed 4 bases, with 14 bases lying between them. CDR3 sequence (DNA): TGCGCCAGCAGCCCGAACGCAGGGTCCACTGAAGCTTTCTTT. Protein product: CASSPNAGSTEAFF. The variable domain in full, with the rest retrieved from reference TRBV5-1 and TRBJ1-1, is KAGVTQTPRYLIKTRGQQVTLSCSPISGHRSVSWYQQTPGQGLQFLFEYFSETQRNKGNFPGRFSGRQFSNSRSEMNVSTLELGDSALYLCASSPNAGSTEAFFGQGTRLTVV.

This chain links TRBV9 with TRBJ2-5; 7 nucleotides align to TRBD2. Looked up from germline, CDR1 is SGDLS and CDR2 is YYNGEE. There are 14 residues in the CDR3. With V trimmed by 4 bases and J by 3 bases, 6 bases remained unmatched. DNA of the CDR3: TGTGCCAGCAGCCTATCCGGGACTAAAGAGACCCAGTACTTC. Its translation is CASSLSGTKETQYF.

The chain combines TRBV5-5 with TRBJ2-2, with a possible D match to TRBD1 (6 bases). CDR1 and CDR2 (germline): SGHKS, YYEKEE (reference sequence). This CDR3 contains 14 residues. The ends were cut back, 0 bases at V and 9 bases at J, with 12 bases in the middle. The chain's CDR3 is CASSLAQGSRELFF. CDR3 DNA sequence: TGTGCCAGCAGCTTGGCTCAGGGGTCAAGGGAGCTGTTTTTT.

This clonotype was seen more than once but under ten times. This sequence joins TRBV11-1 and TRBJ1-4, with unresolved D. Trimming removed 4 bases from V and 0 bases from J, with 18 bases in between. Germline V gene data show CDR1 as SGHAT and CDR2 as FQDESV (reference sequence). This CDR3 region has 18 residues. CDR3 coding DNA: TGTGCCAGCAGCTATAAACTCGCGGACCCTGCAACTAATGAAAAACTGTTTTTT. It is translated as CASSYKLADPATNEKLFF.

This clonotype has a count of ten or more. This chain uses TRBV20-1 with TRBJ2-1; D ambiguous. The ends were cut back, 6 bases at V and 0 bases at J, with 18 bases in the middle. Germline V gene data show CDR1 as DFQATT and CDR2 as SNEGSKA (reference sequence). The CDR3 totals 16 residues. CDR3 amino acids: CSADPHSRSSYNEQFF. CDR3 bases: TGCAGTGCGGACCCACACTCTAGAAGCTCCTACAATGAGCAGTTCTTC.

At least ten counts were recorded for this clonotype. This chain connects TRBV7-9 to TRBJ2-7; TRBD1 aligns across 9 bases. The CDR3 has 14 amino acids. Germline loops: CDR1 SEHNR, CDR2 FQNEAQ (reference sequence). J lost 4 bases, V lost 5 bases, and 6 bases had no gene match. CDR3 sequence reads: CASSAGQGFYEQYV. In nucleotides, the CDR3 is TGTGCCAGCAGCGCGGGACAGGGTTTTTACGAGCAGTACGTC.

V is TRBV19 and J is TRBJ1-1; possibly TRBD1 for D (6 bases). Per germline, CDR1 LNHDA and CDR2 SQIVND (reference sequence). Trimming removed 6 bases at V and 4 bases at J, with 12 bases between. The CDR3 loop spans 13 amino acids. The DNA of the CDR3 is TGTGCCAGTAGAGACAGGACCCTCACTGAAGCTTTCTTT. Protein: CASRDRTLTEAFF.

A few counts support this clonotype. The chain couples TRBV11-2 to TRBJ2-1; possible D gene TRBD1, 5 bases. The CDR3 spans 13 residues. Trimming removed 0 bases from V and 6 bases from J, with 6 bases in between. Germline lookup yields CDR1 SGHAT and CDR2 FQNNGV. The CDR3 region has the DNA TGTGCCAGCAGCTTAGATCAGGGCAATGAGCAGTTCTTC. Translating gives CASSLDQGNEQFF.

The chain has TRBV6-5 and TRBJ2-2; TRBD1 or TRBD2 may be the D gene (5 bases each). Germline V gene lookup returns CDR1 MNHEY and CDR2 SVGAGI. This CDR3 is built from 19 residues. V was trimmed by 2 bases and J by 5 bases, leaving 24 bases between them. The CDR3 loop reads CASSYRSQGLGTVTGELFF. The CDR3 DNA is TGTGCCAGCAGTTACAGGTCACAAGGGCTTGGGACGGTTACCGGGGAGCTGTTTTTT.

The chain combines TRBV7-9 with TRBJ1-1, with a possible D match to TRBD1 (6 bases). Trimming left V 5 bases short and J 5 bases short, with 9 bases between. The length of the CDR3 is 12 residues. Germline assignment: CDR1 SEHNR and CDR2 FQNEAQ (reference sequence). The CDR3 nucleotides read TGTGCCAGCAGCATAACAGGGACTGAAGCTTTCTTT. It encodes CASSITGTEAFF.

This clonotype was counted only a few times. The genes are TRBV24-1 and TRBJ2-1; 12 bases line up with TRBD2. Germline-derived CDR1 and CDR2 are KGHDR and SFDVKD. This CDR3 contains 16 residues. J was trimmed by 5 bases and V by 5 bases; bases with no gene match: 6. This CDR3 reads CATSGRTSGIHNEQFF. Here the CDR3 DNA reads TGTGCCACCAGTGGGAGGACTAGCGGGATTCACAATGAGCAGTTCTTC.

This clonotype occurred many times. This chain uses TRBV6-1 with TRBJ1-5, with D possibly being TRBD1 (5 bases). Trimming removed 7 bases at V and 5 bases at J, with 15 bases between. The CDR3 runs to 14 residues. Germline CDR1 reads MNHNS; CDR2 reads SASEGT. The CDR3 coding sequence is TGTGCCAGCACCCCATTAGAGGGGTATCAGCCCCAGCATTTT. Translating gives CASTPLEGYQPQHF.